The entry that follows covers one T cell receptor beta chain sequence. A second PCR, run for roughly 7 to 12 cycles, used a sample-barcoded 5' primer plus a J-beta primer mix. TCRdb re-analysed the 5' RACE reads in MiXCR, keeping a single row per CDR3 protein. The data hold over 1.5 million distinct CDR3 sequences, with 40% to 55% observed a single time. The V gene's germline CDR1 is SGHTA and CDR2 FQGNSA. The CDR3 length is 15 residues. Samples had at least 7 million PBMCs isolated from them. The sample originates from a study of blood T cells in healthy people across ages. Specimen: blood. V usage is TRBV7-2 and J usage is TRBJ2-7; D not resolved. The J call is uncertain, as TRBJ2-5 better fits the DNA end. The TCR originated in a woman aged 40 to 50 in good health. CDR3 coding DNA: TGTGCCAGCAGCTTAGGAGCCCGCCCGCGGGAGACCCAGTACTTC. This gives the protein CASSLGARPRETQYF.